The next 5 T cell receptor beta chains were all read from a single sample in a study of blood T cell repertoires in COVID-19. The table came from immunoSEQ multiplex PCR; TCRdb's copy has only in-frame clones and leaves some out. The table includes 170,000 or so clones, about 86% detected once. Specimen: peripheral blood. The receptor source for this set is a man in his forties or fifties with active or convalescent COVID-19.

The chain joins TRBV7-2 to TRBJ2-7, with 7 bases that match TRBD1. The V gene end was trimmed by 4 bases and the J gene end by 5 bases; junction bases not matched to a gene: 5. The CDR3 runs to 13 residues. Germline assignment: CDR1 SGHTA and CDR2 FQGNSA. As DNA, the CDR3 is TGTGCCAGCAGCTCCGGGACAGCCCACGAGCAGTACTTC. Residues: CASSSGTAHEQYF.

This clone occurred a few times. V is TRBV6-6 and J is TRBJ1-1, with D unresolved. This CDR3 spans 14 amino acids. Trimming took off 2 bases at V and 0 bases at J, with 7 bases between the two ends. Germline loops: CDR1 MNHNY, CDR2 SVGAGI (reference sequence). The CDR3 reads CASSYAEMNTEAFF. The DNA for the CDR3 is TGTGCCAGCAGTTACGCGGAGATGAACACTGAAGCTTTCTTT.

The chain couples TRBV5-4 to TRBJ1-3, with D possibly TRBD1 on 5 matching bases. Trimming left V 4 bases short and J 0 bases short, with 17 bases between. Per germline, CDR1 SGHNT and CDR2 YYREEE (reference sequence). The CDR3 is 17 amino acids. The CDR3 DNA reads as TGTGCCAGCAGCAAACCCGACACAGGCAACTCTGGAAACACCATATATTTT. This codes for CASSKPDTGNSGNTIYF.

This rearrangement joins TRBV3-1 (or the pseudogene TRBV3-2) to TRBJ1-2; weak D call: TRBD1 (5 bases). Per germline, CDR1 LGHDT and CDR2 YNNKEL (reference sequence). The CDR3 covers 13 residues. V dropped 6 bases and J dropped 4 bases, with 12 bases sitting between them. DNA of the CDR3: TGTGCCAGCAGGCAGGGATCTAGCTATGGCTACACCTTC. Residues: CASRQGSSYGYTF.

CDR3: CASSLQGSGYGYTF. The CDR3 region has the DNA TGTGCCAGCAGCTTACAGGGGAGCGGCTATGGCTACACCTTC. The chain joins TRBV5-6 to TRBJ1-2; 7 bases map to TRBD1. The V and J ends lost 2 bases and 4 bases, in that order; junction bases with no gene match: 5. CDR1 SGHDT and CDR2 YYEEEE come from the germline V gene. CDR3 length: 14 amino acids. Together with reference TRBV5-6 and TRBJ1-2, the CDR3 gives the full variable domain: DAGVTQSPTHLIKTRGQQVTLRCSPKSGHDTVSWYQQALGQGPQFIFQYYEEEERQRGNFPDRFSGHQFPNYSSELNVNALLLGDSALYLCASSLQGSGYGYTFGSGTRLTVV.